The clone carrying this TCR beta chain was seen ten or more times. As yet, its antigen is unknown. Germline V CDR1 and CDR2: SGHTA, FQGNSA. V gave up 1 base and J gave up 1 base, with 8 bases separating them. The CDR3 totals 15 residues. Using its own MiXCR run on the reads, TCRdb lists one record per CDR3 protein. The table has about 190,000 distinct CDR3 sequences, roughly 9.8% seen once. This sample is part of a study of T cell repertoires in cytomegalovirus infection. Study-wide results and caveats: It was HLA-C-restricted CMV-specific TCR beta clonotypes that dominated the response ex vivo. Summed public TCR beta family frequency identified CMV carriers bearing the relevant HLA.

This sequence joins TRBV7-2 and TRBJ2-1; no definite D call. The receptor's source is a human donor in good health (CMV status not recorded). Some clones in this sample may be carry-over from other donors' samples. Specimen: PBMCs. CDR3 bases: TGTGCCAGCAGCTTAGACAACGCTTCCTACAATGAGCAGTTCTTC. Translation: CASSLDNASYNEQFF.